This is a list of T cell receptor beta chains from one sample in a study of CD8 T cells in Susac syndrome. TCRdb recomputed calls from the immunoSEQ multiplex PCR reads with MiXCR, one row per CDR3 protein. The table records 170,000 or so distinct CDR3 sequences, 90% to 95% of them present only once. Material: CD4+ T cells from PBMCs. The source is a human donor with Susac syndrome. The CDR3 runs from the conserved cysteine through the conserved F or W. Size tells how often a clone was seen (once, few, many) or the class of an expanded clone, and some rows leave it out.

clone_size j_call v_call cdr3_aa
- TRBJ2-3 TRBV16 CASSQGGGTDTQYF
- TRBJ1-2 TRBV2 CASSEIRDGYTF
- TRBJ1-3 TRBV9 CASSGASGNTIYF
- TRBJ2-2 TRBV3-1 CASTMRGAANTGELFF
- TRBJ2-5 TRBV24-1 CATSSGIRGSQETQYF
- TRBJ2-1 TRBV9 CASSGPPGLAGNEQFF
- TRBJ2-4 TRBV29-1 CSASRGGGDIQYF
- TRBJ1-1 TRBV18 CASSPPETGGDAEAFF
- TRBJ2-1 TRBV11-2 CASSLQPVGGSSYNEQFF
- TRBJ1-2 TRBV12-3/TRBV12-4 CASSLESRGGYTF
- TRBJ2-1 TRBV5-4 CASSLPSPNNEQFF
- TRBJ2-7 TRBV11-2 CASSAGLGAQYF
- TRBJ1-3 TRBV25-1 CASSEPGDTIYF
- TRBJ1-2 TRBV20-1 CSARGTAQANYGYTF
- TRBJ1-6 TRBV20-1 CSAWDRGNSPLHF
- TRBJ1-4 TRBV6-1 CASSWGGINEKLFF
once TRBJ1-4 TRBV9 CASSVVAGATNEKLFF
- TRBJ1-1 TRBV18 CASSPQQVTGRMNTEAFF
once TRBJ2-5 TRBV20-1 CSARRLAGRETQYF
- TRBJ1-5 TRBV11-2 CASSSAGSKGDQPQHF
- TRBJ2-7 TRBV6-5 CASSYRQGSKNEQYF
- TRBJ2-3 TRBV15 CATSIPSGGVSDTQYF
- TRBJ1-1 TRBV20-1 CSARGPRPNTEAFF
- TRBJ2-7 TRBV20-1 CSATGSGEQYF
- TRBJ2-1 TRBV29-1 CSGGGRGNEQFF
once TRBJ1-2 TRBV20-1 CSARRGQGTGPNYGYTF
- TRBJ1-5 TRBV20-1 CSATAGGVGSNQPQHF
- TRBJ2-1 TRBV2 CASSASSGEAEQFF
- TRBJ1-5 TRBV29-1 CSIGGQGGQPQHF
- TRBJ1-1 TRBV20-1 CSARANKNTEAFF
- TRBJ2-7 TRBV7-2 CASSLAPDSSYEQYF
- TRBJ2-7 TRBV28 CASSYPRGSAYEQYF
- TRBJ2-5 TRBV10-3 CAISEGGGGVRETQYF
- TRBJ1-6 TRBV20-1 CSVLRVPNSPLHF
- TRBJ2-5 TRBV20-1 CSAQKWETQYF
- TRBJ2-5 TRBV24-1 CATSENRGERETQYF
few TRBJ2-7 TRBV6-1 CASNDPTGGAYEQYF
- TRBJ1-2 TRBV7-9 CASSRDSPAGYTF
- TRBJ1-2 TRBV5-6 CASSLKDRGDSYGYTF
- TRBJ1-4 TRBV20-1 CSAPTGAESEKLFF
- TRBJ2-3 TRBV2 CASNPGTGTPDTQYF
- TRBJ2-7 TRBV10-3 CAIRPGTGYEQYF
once TRBJ2-1 TRBV29-1 CSPRGEYNEQFF
few TRBJ1-6 TRBV14 CASSQEYSPLHF
- TRBJ2-3 TRBV4-1 CASSQDVRGHRTDTQYF
- TRBJ2-7 TRBV12-3/TRBV12-4 CASSQLSSYEQYF
- TRBJ2-1 TRBV3-1 CASSQGTGYNEQFF
- TRBJ2-5 TRBV20-1 CSATSPKTSRETQYF
- TRBJ2-2 TRBV2 CASSEQGSTGELFF
- TRBJ1-5 TRBV4-2 CASSQENRGSQPQHF
- TRBJ2-3 TRBV19 CASSGPRRADTQYF
- TRBJ2-7 TRBV4-2 CASSPGGGWEQYF
- TRBJ2-7 TRBV7-8 CASSLPPLGRVSEQYF